This is a list of T cell receptor beta chains from one sample in a study of Ad26.COV2.S vaccination and SARS-CoV-2 variants. Sequencing used immunoSEQ multiplex PCR; TCRdb keeps in-frame clones, though not all of them. The sample shows about 480,000 clones, roughly nine tenths of them seen only once. The source was peripheral blood, collected in a trial of Ad26.COV2.S vaccine versus placebo. The source is a person aged 18-60 years who received the Ad26.COV2.S COVID-19 vaccine or a placebo. Each CDR3 is given with its conserved first and last residue. A D gene is named only where the DNA matches it firmly. Size tells how often a clone was seen (once, few, many) or the class of an expanded clone, and some rows leave it out.

d_call	v_call	j_call	clone_size	cdr3_nt	cdr3_aa
TRBD2	TRBV6-4	TRBJ2-1	NA	TGTGCCAGCAGTGACTCGGTACCGGGACTAGCGGGGGGTCGCTCCTACAATGAGCAGTTCTTC	CASSDSVPGLAGGRSYNEQFF
TRBD2	TRBV27	TRBJ2-5	once	TGTGCCAGCAGTCCCGTGGGGACTAGCGGGAGGGAGACCCAGTACTTC	CASSPVGTSGRETQYF
NA	TRBV19	TRBJ1-4	NA	TGTGCCAGTAGTGCCCGAGGGAAGGATGAAAAACTGTTTTTT	CASSARGKDEKLFF
TRBD1	TRBV9	TRBJ2-6	NA	TGTGCCAGCAGCGCACGGACAGGGAGCTCTGGGGCCAACGTCCTGACTTTC	CASSARTGSSGANVLTF
NA	TRBV6-5	TRBJ2-7	NA	TGTGCCAGCACGGGGGACCAAAGCACCTACGAGCAGTACTTC	CASTGDQSTYEQYF
TRBD1	TRBV5-1	TRBJ1-1	few	TGCGCCAGCAGCTCGAGCCAGGGGGCTGAAGCTTTCTTT	CASSSSQGAEAFF
NA	TRBV2	TRBJ1-6	NA	TGTGCCAGCAGTGAGGGGCGGTCAAATTCACCCCTCCACTTT	CASSEGRSNSPLHF
TRBD2	TRBV7-6	TRBJ2-5	NA	TGTGCCAGCAGCTTAGCCCCCCAAGCGGGAGGAGAGACCCAGTACTTC	CASSLAPQAGGETQYF
NA	TRBV7-6	TRBJ1-3	NA	TGTGCCAGCAGCGCTACTAGGGGCTCTGGAAACACCATATATTTT	CASSATRGSGNTIYF
NA	TRBV4-3	TRBJ2-7	NA	TGCGCCAGCAGCCCCCTTGCGAACTACACATACGAGCAGTACTTC	CASSPLANYTYEQYF
TRBD1	TRBV4-3	TRBJ2-7	few	TGCGCCAGCAGCCGAGTACAGGGGGCGTCCTACGAGCAGTACTTC	CASSRVQGASYEQYF
NA	TRBV12-5	TRBJ1-1	NA	TGTGCTAGTGGTTTGGTACTTTTACGACAAACCATGAACACTGAAGCTTTCTTT	CASGLVLLRQTMNTEAFF
TRBD2	TRBV6-2/TRBV6-3	TRBJ2-7	NA	TGTGCCAGCAGTTACCTAGCGGGGGGCCGCGAGCAGTACTTC	CASSYLAGGREQYF
NA	TRBV6-2/TRBV6-3	TRBJ2-7	NA	TGTGCCAGCAGCCGGGCCTACGAGCAGTACTTC	CASSRAYEQYF
NA	TRBV7-9	TRBJ2-2	NA	TGTGCCAGCAGCTTAGGGTCCGGGGAGCTGTTTTTT	CASSLGSGELFF
TRBD1	TRBV28	TRBJ1-1	NA	TGTGCCAGCAAAACCGACCGGGACAGGGGGTGGGCTGAAGCTTTCTTT	CASKTDRDRGWAEAFF
NA	TRBV28	TRBJ2-1	NA	TGTGCCAGCAGTTCCGCTAGGGGGTCCCCCCACAATGAGCAGTTCTTC	CASSSARGSPHNEQFF
TRBD1	TRBV6-1	TRBJ2-2	NA	TGTGCCAGCAGTGATGCCGGGACAGGGTACACCGGGGAGCTGTTTTTT	CASSDAGTGYTGELFF
NA	TRBV9	TRBJ1-2	NA	TGTGCCAGCAGCGTAGACGCGGGGGCAAACTATGGCTACACCTTC	CASSVDAGANYGYTF
TRBD2	TRBV6-4	TRBJ2-1	NA	TGTGCCAGCAGTCTAGACCCTAGCGGGAGTTATGATGAGCAGTTCTTC	CASSLDPSGSYDEQFF
TRBD1	TRBV2	TRBJ1-4	NA	TGTGCCAGCAGTGACAGGGGGCTTGGTAATGAAAAACTGTTTTTT	CASSDRGLGNEKLFF
NA	TRBV11-2	TRBJ2-5	NA	TGTGCCAGCAGCTTAGTATCCCTTAACAGGGCCGCGGAGACCCAGTACTTC	CASSLVSLNRAAETQYF
NA	TRBV7-8	TRBJ2-7	NA	TGTGCCAGCAGCTTAGACGGGGGATTGAGGTACGAGCAGTACTTC	CASSLDGGLRYEQYF
NA	TRBV25-1	TRBJ2-3	NA	TGTGCCAGCCGTCCCCAAGGGTGGAGCACAGATACGCAGTATTTT	CASRPQGWSTDTQYF
TRBD1	TRBV29-1	TRBJ2-7	NA	TGCAGCGCGACAGGGGGCTTGAACGAGCAGTACTTC	CSATGGLNEQYF
NA	TRBV4-2	TRBJ2-7	few	TGTGCCAGCAGCCGGAGCGGACTTGGGGTCTACGAGCAGTACTTC	CASSRSGLGVYEQYF
NA	TRBV4-1	TRBJ2-2	NA	TGCGCCAGCAGCCAGGGGGACTTCGAGGGGGAGCTGTTTTTT	CASSQGDFEGELFF
TRBD1	TRBV7-9	TRBJ2-7	NA	TGTGCCAGCAGCTTTACGACAGGGGGGATCCACGAGCAGTACTTC	CASSFTTGGIHEQYF
NA	TRBV7-9	TRBJ1-2	few	TGTGCCAGCAGCGACTGGAGGGAGGTCAGGGCTGGCTACACCTTC	CASSDWREVRAGYTF
NA	TRBV28	TRBJ2-6	NA	TGTGCCAGCAGTCCGGGGACGAGCTCTGGGGCCAACGTCCTGACTTTC	CASSPGTSSGANVLTF
TRBD2	TRBV5-5	TRBJ2-7	NA	TGTGCCAGCAGCATCACTAGCGGGCCCTCCTACGAGCAGTACTTC	CASSITSGPSYEQYF
NA	TRBV6-2/TRBV6-3	TRBJ2-7	NA	TGTGCCAGCAGTCACGGTGGCGGCGCACCGGAGCAGTACTTC	CASSHGGGAPEQYF
NA	TRBV30	TRBJ1-2	NA	TGTGCCTGGAGTGTCGGGCAGCTCAACTGGGGCTACACCTTC	CAWSVGQLNWGYTF
NA	TRBV21-1	TRBJ2-3	NA	TGTGCCAGCAGCAAAGTCGCCGGGACAGGGGCAGATACGCAGTATTTT	CASSKVAGTGADTQYF
NA	TRBV12-5	TRBJ2-1	NA	TGTGCTAGTGGTTTAGGAACGGGGCAGGGGTTCAATGAGCAGTTCTTC	CASGLGTGQGFNEQFF
NA	TRBV28	TRBJ1-1	NA	TGTGCCAGCAGTCCTTGGGGGAGCACTGAAGCTTTCTTT	CASSPWGSTEAFF
NA	TRBV4-3	TRBJ2-1	once	TGCGCCAGCAGCCAAGATCTGGGGCTGGAGCAGTTCTTC	CASSQDLGLEQFF
NA	TRBV29-1	TRBJ1-3	few	TGCAGCGTTGAAGATCTACGGGGGGACTCTGGAAACACCATATATTTT	CSVEDLRGDSGNTIYF
TRBD2	TRBV9	TRBJ2-1	NA	TGTGCCAGCAGTCTAGCGGGGGGATACAATGAGCAGTTCTTC	CASSLAGGYNEQFF
NA	TRBV6-2/TRBV6-3	TRBJ1-1	NA	TGTGCCAGCAGTATGACAGGATCTAACACTGAAGCTTTCTTT	CASSMTGSNTEAFF
NA	TRBV2	TRBJ2-3	once	TGTGCCAGCAGGGTCGTGGCGAACACAGATACGCAGTATTTT	CASRVVANTDTQYF
NA	TRBV11-2	TRBJ2-4	NA	TGTGCCAGCAGCCACCTCCAGGGATTACTAGCCAAAAACATTCAGTACTTC	CASSHLQGLLAKNIQYF
TRBD1	TRBV7-2	TRBJ1-1	NA	TGTGCCAGCAGCTTAGGGGGACAGGGGGCTGAAGCTTTCTTT	CASSLGGQGAEAFF
NA	TRBV4-2	TRBJ2-1	NA	TGTGCCAGCAGCCAACCGCCACGGGATGAGCAGTTCTTC	CASSQPPRDEQFF
TRBD1	TRBV19	TRBJ1-1	NA	TGTGCCAGTCAAATCACAGGGGATTCTGAAGCTTTCTTT	CASQITGDSEAFF
NA	TRBV7-9	TRBJ1-6	NA	TGTGCCAGCAGCTTAGGGCCTTTATATAATTCACCCCTCCACTTT	CASSLGPLYNSPLHF
NA	TRBV2	TRBJ1-5	few	TGTGCCAGCAGTGTGTTAGGGGGGAGCAATCAGCCCCAGCATTTT	CASSVLGGSNQPQHF
TRBD2	TRBV6-2/TRBV6-3	TRBJ2-1	NA	TGTGCCAGCAGTAAACTAGCGGGATCTTTTCCCTACCCCAATGAGCAGTTCTTC	CASSKLAGSFPYPNEQFF